The rows below give T cell receptor beta chains drawn from one sample of a study of blood T cell repertoires in COVID-19. TCRdb's table, derived via immunoSEQ multiplex PCR, lists solely in-frame clones and lacks some. The sample lists roughly 570,000 clones; roughly 91% were seen once. The sample consisted of peripheral blood. The receptors derive from a woman aged 45-65 years with COVID-19, enrolled during active disease. CDR3s include the opening cysteine and the closing phenylalanine or tryptophan. The D gene is left open where the match is weak. Not every row has a clone size; where given, it reads once, few, many or a size class.

d_call	v_call	clone_size	j_call	cdr3_aa	cdr3_nt
NA	TRBV30	NA	TRBJ1-1	CAGGEGVKTEAFF	TGTGCCGGGGGAGAGGGGGTGAAAACTGAAGCTTTCTTT
NA	TRBV30	NA	TRBJ1-1	CAWGRVNTEAFF	TGTGCCTGGGGGAGGGTGAACACTGAAGCTTTCTTT
TRBD2	TRBV19	NA	TRBJ2-3	CASSISGGADTQYF	TGTGCCAGTAGTATTTCGGGGGGGGCAGATACGCAGTATTTT
NA	TRBV3-1/TRBV3-2	NA	TRBJ1-2	CASSPRISYGYTF	TGTGCCAGCAGCCCCAGAATCTCCTATGGCTACACCTTC
TRBD1	TRBV2	once	TRBJ2-3	CASVPGQSTDTQYF	TGTGCCAGCGTGCCGGGACAGAGCACAGATACGCAGTATTTT
TRBD2	TRBV4-1	NA	TRBJ2-7	CASSVQGVAGRPQYF	TGCGCCAGCAGCGTACAAGGCGTAGCGGGGAGACCTCAGTACTTC
TRBD1	TRBV9	NA	TRBJ1-1	CASSLRTGGESTEAFF	TGTGCCAGCAGTCTGAGGACAGGGGGCGAGAGCACTGAAGCTTTCTTT
NA	TRBV3-1/TRBV3-2	once	TRBJ1-2	CASCVGGRGYTF	TGTGCCAGCTGTGTGGGGGGACGAGGCTACACCTTC
NA	TRBV5-1	once	TRBJ1-2	CASSLPGYGYTF	TGCGCCAGCAGCCTGCCCGGCTATGGCTACACCTTC
NA	TRBV5-4	NA	TRBJ2-3	CASSLGGPGDTQYF	TGTGCCAGCAGCTTGGGGGGGCCAGGAGATACGCAGTATTTT
TRBD1	TRBV10-1	once	TRBJ1-4	CASSPDRGREKLFF	TGCGCCAGCAGTCCCGACAGGGGACGCGAAAAACTGTTTTTT
NA	TRBV5-4	NA	TRBJ2-7	CASSFRAGNEQYF	TGTGCCAGCAGCTTTAGGGCCGGGAACGAGCAGTACTTC
TRBD1	TRBV12-3/TRBV12-4	NA	TRBJ1-5	CASSPQGAPSQHF	TGTGCCAGCAGTCCTCAGGGGGCCCCCTCCCAGCATTTT
NA	TRBV4-1	once	TRBJ2-3	CASSPRLWGASTDTQYF	TGCGCCAGCAGCCCTCGGTTGTGGGGAGCTAGCACAGATACGCAGTATTTT
TRBD1	TRBV5-6	NA	TRBJ2-3	CASSRDRASTDTQYF	TGTGCCAGCAGCAGAGACAGGGCTAGCACAGATACGCAGTATTTT
TRBD1	TRBV27	NA	TRBJ2-7	CASSKGGSSYEQYF	TGTGCCAGCAGTAAAGGGGGCAGTTCCTACGAGCAGTACTTC
TRBD1	TRBV4-2	NA	TRBJ2-1	CASSRDRANEQFF	TGTGCCAGCAGCCGGGACAGGGCCAATGAGCAGTTCTTC
TRBD2	TRBV25-1	NA	TRBJ2-2	CASTPSGGIGELFF	TGTGCCAGCACCCCTAGCGGGGGAATCGGGGAGCTGTTTTTT
TRBD2	TRBV10-3	NA	TRBJ2-4	CAISDGLAGSLAKNIQYF	TGTGCCATCAGTGACGGACTAGCGGGGTCCCTAGCCAAAAACATTCAGTACTTC
NA	TRBV10-3	NA	TRBJ1-1	CAISAFISGTEAFF	TGTGCCATCAGTGCTTTCATCAGCGGGACTGAAGCTTTCTTT
NA	TRBV6-1	NA	TRBJ1-6	CASSEAQGASPLHF	TGTGCCAGCAGTGAGGCACAGGGTGCTTCACCCCTCCACTTT
NA	TRBV5-4	NA	TRBJ2-3	CASSQWFPDTQYF	TGTGCCAGCAGCCAGTGGTTTCCAGATACGCAGTATTTT
TRBD1	TRBV18	NA	TRBJ1-5	CASSPSTGSNQPQHF	TGTGCCAGCTCTCCCTCGACAGGGAGCAATCAGCCCCAGCATTTT
NA	TRBV27	NA	TRBJ2-2	CASSPRGAYTGELFF	TGTGCCAGCAGTCCCCGGGGGGCCTACACCGGGGAGCTGTTTTTT
NA	TRBV12-5	NA	TRBJ2-1	CASGSSVSSYNEQFF	TGTGCTAGTGGTTCGAGCGTAAGCTCCTACAATGAGCAGTTCTTC
TRBD1	TRBV6-5	NA	TRBJ1-2	CASRSDRDEGYTF	TGTGCCAGCAGATCGGACAGGGATGAGGGCTACACCTTC
TRBD1	TRBV4-2	once	TRBJ2-7	CASSQEYGTGFYEQYF	TGTGCCAGCAGCCAAGAATACGGGACAGGGTTCTACGAGCAGTACTTC
NA	TRBV5-4	NA	TRBJ1-3	CATRPGLSGNTIYF	TGTGCCACCAGGCCCGGACTCTCTGGAAACACCATATATTTT
NA	TRBV30	NA	TRBJ1-3	CAFGLGNTIYF	TGTGCCTTCGGACTGGGAAACACCATATATTTT
NA	TRBV7-8	NA	TRBJ1-2	CASSEEEVAYGYTF	TGTGCCAGCAGCGAAGAGGAGGTTGCCTATGGCTACACCTTC
NA	TRBV5-7	NA	TRBJ1-5	CASSWRGRNNQPQHF	TGTGCCAGCAGCTGGCGGGGGAGGAACAATCAGCCCCAGCATTTT
NA	TRBV4-1	NA	TRBJ2-1	CASSQGSSRFF	TGCGCCAGCAGCCAAGGGTCTAGTCGGTTCTTC
TRBD1	TRBV19	NA	TRBJ1-1	CASSRAGGAQKMNTEAFF	TGTGCCAGTAGTCGCGCAGGGGGCGCGCAAAAAATGAACACTGAAGCTTTCTTT
TRBD2	TRBV6-5	NA	TRBJ2-1	CATYSGGAYNEQFF	TGTGCCACCTATAGCGGGGGGGCCTACAATGAGCAGTTCTTC
NA	TRBV5-1	NA	TRBJ1-1	CASSLGTNTEAFF	TGCGCCAGCAGCTTGGGTACTAACACTGAAGCTTTCTTT
TRBD2	TRBV27	NA	TRBJ2-3	CASRKLAGTSGFNRHDTQYF	TGTGCCAGCAGGAAATTAGCCGGGACTAGCGGGTTCAATCGGCACGATACGCAGTATTTT
NA	TRBV6-5	NA	TRBJ2-7	CASSPVGEQYF	TGTGCCAGCAGCCCAGTTGGCGAGCAGTACTTC
NA	TRBV6-6	NA	TRBJ1-2	CASSRTYGYTF	TGTGCCAGCAGCCGTACATATGGCTACACCTTC
NA	TRBV24-1	few	TRBJ2-2	CATSGQQYTGELFF	TGTGCCACCAGTGGTCAACAGTACACCGGGGAGCTGTTTTTT
NA	TRBV2	NA	TRBJ1-2	CASSESPGGYGYTF	TGTGCCAGCAGTGAGTCCCCAGGAGGCTATGGCTACACCTTC
TRBD1	TRBV7-9	few	TRBJ1-3	CASSSGQGAYSGNTIYF	TGTGCCAGCAGCTCGGGACAGGGGGCTTACTCTGGAAACACCATATATTTT
TRBD1	TRBV19	NA	TRBJ1-2	CASSIQGANYGYTF	TGTGCCAGTAGTATCCAGGGGGCTAACTATGGCTACACCTTC
TRBD1	TRBV7-9	NA	TRBJ2-3	CASRTGQGLPDTQYF	TGTGCCAGCAGGACGGGACAGGGTCTCCCAGATACGCAGTATTTT
TRBD1	TRBV11-2	NA	TRBJ1-1	CASRNGQGGHTEAFF	TGTGCCAGCAGAAATGGACAGGGTGGGCACACTGAAGCTTTCTTT
NA	TRBV10-2	few	TRBJ2-7	CASSEPQDRINYEQYF	TGCGCCAGCAGTGAGCCCCAAGACAGGATAAACTACGAGCAGTACTTC
NA	TRBV27	once	TRBJ2-7	CASSRQLGPYEQYF	TGTGCCAGCAGTCGACAGCTCGGACCCTACGAGCAGTACTTC
NA	TRBV19	few	TRBJ2-7	CASSIQAFSYEQYF	TGTGCCAGTAGTATACAGGCATTTTCCTACGAGCAGTACTTC
NA	TRBV5-1	NA	TRBJ1-1	CASSLSVGRYMNTEAFF	TGCGCCAGCAGCTTGTCGGTCGGGAGATACATGAACACTGAAGCTTTCTTT
NA	TRBV12-3/TRBV12-4	NA	TRBJ1-1	CASSRGQSTEAFF	TGTGCCAGCAGCCGCGGACAGTCCACTGAAGCTTTCTTT
NA	TRBV19	NA	TRBJ1-2	CASSLRQLNYGYTF	TGTGCCAGTTCCCTCCGACAGTTGAACTATGGCTACACCTTC
NA	TRBV2	NA	TRBJ1-5	CASRASQPQHF	TGTGCCAGCAGGGCCAGTCAGCCCCAGCATTTT
TRBD1	TRBV7-9	NA	TRBJ1-2	CASSSGTGKQGYTF	TGTGCCAGCAGCTCCGGGACAGGGAAGCAAGGCTACACCTTC
TRBD2	TRBV27	NA	TRBJ2-5	CATRQAGAPRETQYF	TGTGCCACACGCCAAGCGGGGGCCCCCAGAGAGACCCAGTACTTC
TRBD1	TRBV27	NA	TRBJ1-2	CASRTGGYGYTF	TGTGCCAGCAGGACAGGGGGCTATGGCTACACCTTC
NA	TRBV10-2	NA	TRBJ1-1	CASSNSRQINTEAFF	TGCGCCAGCAGCAATAGTCGCCAAATTAACACTGAAGCTTTCTTT
NA	TRBV12-3/TRBV12-4	NA	TRBJ1-2	CASSRQGDYGYTF	TGTGCCAGCAGCCGCCAGGGCGACTATGGCTACACCTTC
TRBD2	TRBV6-5	NA	TRBJ2-1	CASSYSGTSVNNEQFF	TGTGCCAGCAGTTACTCCGGGACTAGTGTTAACAATGAGCAGTTCTTC
TRBD2	TRBV28	NA	TRBJ2-3	CASSPSGGGTDTQYF	TGTGCCAGCAGTCCTAGCGGGGGGGGGACAGATACGCAGTATTTT
TRBD1	TRBV6-1	NA	TRBJ1-2	CASSEGRTGWEGGYTF	TGTGCCAGCAGTGAAGGGCGGACAGGGTGGGAAGGCGGCTACACCTTC
NA	TRBV3-1/TRBV3-2	NA	TRBJ1-2	CASSQDVLAEIYGYTF	TGTGCCAGCAGCCAAGATGTCCTAGCCGAAATCTATGGCTACACCTTC